This T cell receptor beta chain was recorded in a study of T cell responses to AZD1222 COVID-19 vaccine. The protocol was immunoSEQ multiplex PCR, while the TCRdb copy is restricted to in-frame clones and leaves out a portion. The sample comprises 120,000 to 150,000 clones, about 89% of which are singletons, and 5.1% rests with the top ten. Germline CDR1 is MDHEN and CDR2 is SYDVKM. This CDR3 spans 14 amino acids. J gave up 11 bases and V 2 bases, and 9 bases lay outside the gene matches. The V call is TRBV28, the J call TRBJ1-1, with TRBD1 matching over 9 bases. The TCR was taken from an adult in good health. The sample in question was peripheral blood, obtained on day 0 of AZD1222 vaccination. CDR3 amino acids: CASSLETGGAGAFF. The CDR3 DNA sequence: TGTGCCAGCAGTTTAGAAACAGGGGGCGCAGGGGCTTTCTTT.